The 26 T cell receptor beta chains listed next were all sequenced from one sample in a study of blood T cells in healthy people across ages. It was with a sample-barcoded 5' primer and a J-beta primer mix that a second PCR of roughly 7 to 11 cycles was run. TCRdb used MiXCR to reprocess the 5' RACE reads, holding one entry per CDR3 protein. Of about 1.8 million distinct CDR3 sequences in the sample, roughly 49% are singletons; the top ten hold around 2.1%. Sequenced input: blood. The receptors come from a woman between 40 and 55 years old in good health.

The chain is built from TRBV6-5 and TRBJ2-4, with 8 positions matching TRBD2. Germline values: CDR1 MNHEY, CDR2 SVGAGI. This CDR3 has 19 residues. Trimming at V came to 4 bases and at J to 0 bases, leaving 14 bases not matched to a gene. CDR3 amino acids: CASSSLRAGELLAKNIQYF. In DNA form, the CDR3 reads TGTGCCAGCAGTTCCCTTCGAGCGGGGGAACTCCTAGCCAAAAACATTCAGTACTTC.

A few counts support this clonotype. The CDR3 sequence: CASILGDSPLHF. The CDR3 DNA follows: TGTGCCAGCATCCTAGGGGATTCACCCCTCCACTTT. The rearrangement uses TRBV3-1 and TRBJ1-6; D might be TRBD1 (5 bases). The CDR3 runs 12 residues. Germline V gene lookup returns CDR1 LGHDT and CDR2 YNNKEL (reference sequence). Trimming shortened V by 7 bases and J by 8 bases, and 9 bases separated the two germline ends.

The chain uses TRBV6-2 or TRBV6-3 and TRBJ2-5, with TRBD1 matching 9 bases. The CDR3 spans 17 residues. Looked up from germline, CDR1 is MNHEY and CDR2 is SVGEGT. V trimming: 6 bases; J trimming: 11 bases; junction bases outside the gene matches: 22. The CDR3 DNA follows: TGTGCCAGCAGGGCTCTGGGACAGGGCCCATCGGATAGGGAGCAGTACTTC. Translated: CASRALGQGPSDREQYF.

The rearrangement links TRBV5-6 to TRBJ2-5; 7 bases map to TRBD1. Matching the DNA end better, TRBJ2-7 makes the J call doubtful. Germline V lookup: CDR1 SGHDT, CDR2 YYEEEE. CDR3 size: 15 residues. CDR3 DNA: TGTGCCAGCAGCCATTGGGACAGCCTATCCTACGAGCAGTACTTC. Protein product: CASSHWDSLSYEQYF.

The gene calls are TRBV4-3 and TRBJ2-5; the D gene is possibly TRBD1 (6 bases). The CDR3 spans 16 residues. V lost 1 base, J lost 2 bases, and 14 bases lay in between. The germline CDR1 and CDR2 sequences are LGHNA and YSLEER. CDR3 residues: CASSQGRDTSQETQYF. CDR3 bases: TGCGCCAGCAGCCAAGGTCGGGACACTTCACAAGAGACCCAGTACTTC.

The chain links TRBV7-9 to TRBJ2-7, with 7 positions matching TRBD2. The DNA end is a closer match to TRBJ2-5, so the J assignment may be wrong. In germline, CDR1 is SEHNR, CDR2 FQNEAQ (reference sequence). This CDR3 region has 15 residues. This CDR3 reads CASSQGGERSETQYF. The CDR3 DNA is TGTGCCAGCAGCCAGGGAGGGGAAAGGAGTGAGACCCAGTACTTC.

This clonotype came up a few times. The V gene is TRBV7-2, the J gene TRBJ2-7; D uncertain. CDR1 and CDR2 (germline): SGHTA, FQGNSA. Trimming removed 3 bases from V and 2 bases from J, with 8 bases in between. The CDR3 is 13 amino acids. For the CDR3, the DNA is TGTGCCAGCAGCTTCGAGCTCGCCTACGAGCAGTACTTC. Its translation: CASSFELAYEQYF.

This clonotype was observed a handful of times. DNA of the CDR3: TGCGCCAGCAGCTTAACTAGCGGGGGCCAGTGGGATGAGCAGTTCTTC. Its protein is CASSLTSGGQWDEQFF. The gene calls are TRBV5-1 and TRBJ2-1; 11 bases are a match to TRBD2. From germline, CDR1 is SGHRS and CDR2 YFSETQ. V trimming: 2 bases; J trimming: 8 bases; junction bases outside the gene matches: 9. This CDR3 contains 16 residues.

The genes are TRBV7-2 and TRBJ1-6, with 9 bases aligning to TRBD1. V dropped 1 base and J dropped 5; count of bases not matched to a gene: 3. Germline loops: CDR1 SGHTA, CDR2 FQGNSA. This CDR3 comprises 16 residues. The CDR3 DNA reads TGTGCCAGCAGCTTAGTGGGGACAGGGAATAATTCACCCCTCCACTTT. This sequence encodes CASSLVGTGNNSPLHF.

This clonotype was seen a handful of times. This chain joins TRBV27 and TRBJ1-4; 10 nucleotides line up with TRBD1. The CDR3 extends over 16 amino acids. Trimming cost V 2 bases and J 8 bases; bases outside gene matches: 8. Per germline, CDR1 MNHEY and CDR2 SMNVEV (reference sequence). The CDR3 DNA reads as TGTGCCAGCAGTTTACGACAGGGGGCTCTCGGGGAAAAACTGTTTTTT. Protein product: CASSLRQGALGEKLFF.

The chain recombines TRBV20-1 with TRBJ2-4, with D possibly being TRBD2 (5 bases). The J call may be wrong; the DNA end is better matched by TRBJ2-5. There are 13 residues in the CDR3. CDR1 and CDR2 (germline): DFQATT, SNEGSKA (reference sequence). Here the CDR3 DNA reads TGCAGTGCTAGAGATCGGGAAGCAGAGACCCAGTACTTC. It translates to CSARDREAETQYF.

J is TRBJ1-2 and V is TRBV20-1, with TRBD1 identical over 7 bases. CDR3 length: 15 amino acids. Germline loops: CDR1 DFQATT, CDR2 SNEGSKA (reference sequence). With V trimmed by 6 bases and J by 6 bases, 16 bases remained unmatched. The CDR3 nucleotides read TGCAGTGCCCGGAATCTACAGGGGTGGGTGGATGGCTACACCTTC. It encodes CSARNLQGWVDGYTF.

The chain uses TRBV20-1 and TRBJ1-6; 7 positions agree with TRBD1. V lost 4 bases, J lost 7 bases, and 7 bases stayed unmatched. From germline, CDR1 is DFQATT and CDR2 SNEGSKA (reference sequence). There are 14 residues in the CDR3. CDR3 sequence (DNA): TGCAGTGCTAACCTCCGGGACAGCAATTCACCCCTCCACTTT. As protein: CSANLRDSNSPLHF.

The V call is TRBV6-6, the J call TRBJ1-1; a weak D match, TRBD1 (6 bases). V was shortened by 5 bases and J by 0 bases, with 13 bases between the two germline ends. CDR3 length equals 15 residues. Germline V gene sequence: CDR1 MNHNY, CDR2 SVGAGI (reference sequence). DNA of the CDR3: TGTGCCAGCAGTCGAGCGGACAGCCTGAACACTGAAGCTTTCTTT. Protein: CASSRADSLNTEAFF.

This clonotype was seen only a few times. The chain links TRBV27 to TRBJ1-1; D gene ambiguous. With 3 bases removed from V and 1 base from J, the gap between germline ends came to 6 bases. The CDR3 contains 13 residues. Germline CDR1 reads MNHEY; CDR2 reads SMNVEV (reference sequence). The CDR3: CASSFGENTEAFF. The CDR3 nucleotides are TGTGCCAGCAGTTTTGGTGAGAACACTGAAGCTTTCTTT.

The chain is built from TRBV6-2 or TRBV6-3 and TRBJ2-3; 8 positions agree with TRBD1. The CDR3 is made up of 15 amino acids. Germline lookup yields CDR1 MNHEY and CDR2 SVGEGT. Trimming cost V 6 bases and J 5 bases; bases outside gene matches: 10. The CDR3 nucleotides are TGTGCCAGCAGATCCGGGACAGGCAATCTAGATACGCAGTATTTT. Encoded protein: CASRSGTGNLDTQYF.

This clonotype was counted only a few times. The V and J genes are TRBV10-3 and TRBJ2-7; D remains ambiguous. In germline, CDR1 is ENHRY, CDR2 SYGVKD. Trimming cost V 8 bases and J 2 bases, with 13 bases left between them. CDR3 size: 13 residues. CDR3 sequence (DNA): TGTGCCATCTTAAACTATGGGACCTACGAGCAGTACTTC. Translated, it gives CAILNYGTYEQYF.

This clonotype was counted only a few times. One end of the junction varies from germline; a read error may be responsible. The rearrangement joins TRBV2 to TRBJ2-7; 7 positions match TRBD1. Germline V gene data show CDR1 as SNHLY and CDR2 as FYNNEI. The CDR3 length is 12 residues. CDR3 amino acids: CASGRQGREPYF. The CDR3 DNA reads TGTGCCAGTGGAAGACAGGGCAGGGAGCCGTACTTC.

This clonotype was counted only a few times. This chain joins TRBV13 and TRBJ1-6; D unclear. From germline, CDR1 is PRHDT and CDR2 FYEKMQ (reference sequence). V was pared by 6 bases and J by 9 bases, with 15 bases between. The CDR3 spans 14 residues. Here the CDR3 reads CASRGRYGISPLHF. Here the CDR3 DNA reads TGTGCCAGCAGGGGAAGGTACGGGATTTCACCCCTCCACTTT.

This clonotype occurred a few times. The chain carries TRBV10-3 and TRBJ2-1; 13 bases fit TRBD2. J was trimmed by 9 bases and V by 1 base; bases with no gene match: 9. The CDR3 has 17 residues. Germline V gene data show CDR1 as ENHRY and CDR2 as SYGVKD. CDR3 protein: CAISEFGTSGTVGEQFF. Written as DNA, the CDR3 is TGTGCCATCAGTGAGTTCGGGACTAGCGGGACAGTGGGTGAGCAGTTCTTC.

This clonotype has just one count. V usage is TRBV9 and J usage is TRBJ2-3; perhaps TRBD2 as D (6 bases). Looked up from germline, CDR1 is SGDLS and CDR2 is YYNGEE. The CDR3 is made up of 14 amino acids. The ends were cut back, 7 bases at V and 5 bases at J, with 17 bases in the middle. In DNA form, the CDR3 reads TGTGCCAGCGACCGGGACTCCATAGGAGATACGCAGTATTTT. It codes for CASDRDSIGDTQYF.

This clonotype has just a few counts. V and J are TRBV4-1 and TRBJ2-6; D remains ambiguous. V dropped 1 base and J dropped 0 bases, with 4 bases sitting between them. The CDR3 runs 15 residues. Germline values: CDR1 MGHRA, CDR2 YSYEKL. CDR3 loop: CASSQADSGANVLTF. The CDR3 DNA is TGCGCCAGCAGCCAAGCTGACTCTGGGGCCAACGTCCTGACTTTC.

This clonotype has only a few counts. The chain joins TRBV3-1 to TRBJ2-3; possible D gene TRBD2, 5 bases. There are 16 residues in the CDR3. V lost 1 base, J lost 6 bases, and 17 bases lay in between. Germline CDR1 LGHDT, CDR2 YNNKEL (reference sequence). The CDR3 here is CASSQAGSGMGDTQYF. CDR3 DNA sequence: TGTGCCAGCAGCCAAGCTGGGTCGGGGATGGGGGATACGCAGTATTTT.

The chain is built from TRBV4-2 and TRBJ2-1; TRBD2 matches at 12 bases. V was clipped by 1 base and J by 6 bases; unmatched bases: 7. Looked up from germline, CDR1 is LGHNA and CDR2 is YNFKEQ. This CDR3 region has 17 residues. The CDR3 region is CASSQGLAGGLGNEQFF. CDR3 in DNA: TGTGCCAGCAGCCAAGGTCTAGCGGGGGGGTTAGGCAATGAGCAGTTCTTC.

Turning to this clonotype: Germline is not matched at one junction end, which may reflect a read error. V is TRBV7-2 and J is TRBJ2-3, with 7 bases that match TRBD1. CDR1 and CDR2 from the germline V gene are SGHTA and FQGNSA. This CDR3 is 15 amino acids long. The CDR3 is CAGSLDGQATDTQYF. CDR3 nucleotides: TGTGCCGGCAGCTTAGACGGACAGGCTACAGATACGCAGTATTTT.

The CDR3 region is CASSVEGLERPTDTQYF. The CDR3 DNA reads as TGTGCCAGCAGCGTAGAGGGACTAGAGCGACCCACAGATACGCAGTATTTT. The chain joins TRBV9 to TRBJ2-3, with 8 bases identical to TRBD2. There are 17 residues in the CDR3. Trimming took 0 bases from V and 2 from J; bases not matched to a gene: 8. CDR1 is SGDLS, CDR2 YYNGEE, per germline.